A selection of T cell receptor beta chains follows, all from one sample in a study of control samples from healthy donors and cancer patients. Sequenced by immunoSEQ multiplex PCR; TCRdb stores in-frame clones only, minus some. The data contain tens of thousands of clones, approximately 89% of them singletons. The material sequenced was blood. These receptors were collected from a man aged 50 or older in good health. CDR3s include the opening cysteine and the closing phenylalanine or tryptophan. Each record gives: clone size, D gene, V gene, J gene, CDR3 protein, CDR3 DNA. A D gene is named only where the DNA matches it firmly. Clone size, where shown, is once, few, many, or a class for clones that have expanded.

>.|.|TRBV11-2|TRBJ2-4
CASSYRPGRASDKNIQYF
TGTGCCAGCAGCTATCGGCCCGGCAGGGCTAGCGACAAAAACATTCAGTACTTC
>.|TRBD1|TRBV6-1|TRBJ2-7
CASSEFRTGVRGMGEQYF
TGTGCCAGCAGTGAATTTCGGACAGGGGTAAGGGGAATGGGCGAGCAGTACTTC
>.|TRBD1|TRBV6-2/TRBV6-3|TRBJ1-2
CASSYATDRGGYTF
TGTGCCAGCAGTTACGCTACGGACAGGGGCGGCTACACCTTC
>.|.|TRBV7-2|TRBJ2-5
CASSLWRETQYF
TGTGCCAGCAGCTTATGGAGGGAGACCCAGTACTTC
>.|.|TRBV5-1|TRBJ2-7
CASSLNPGNAYEQYF
TGCGCCAGCAGCCTAAACCCTGGAAATGCCTACGAGCAGTACTTC
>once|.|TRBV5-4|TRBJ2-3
CASSFSQLEDTQYF
TGTGCCAGCAGCTTTTCTCAACTGGAAGATACGCAGTATTTT
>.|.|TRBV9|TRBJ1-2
CASSVAATQPYGYTF
TGTGCCAGCAGCGTAGCGGCGACCCAACCCTATGGCTACACCTTC
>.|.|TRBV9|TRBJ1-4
CASSPGWGNEKLFF
TGTGCCAGCAGCCCGGGATGGGGGAATGAAAAACTGTTTTTT
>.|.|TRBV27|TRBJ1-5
CASRQGGGNQPQHF
TGTGCCAGCCGGCAGGGTGGCGGCAATCAGCCCCAGCATTTT
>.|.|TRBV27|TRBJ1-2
CASSLWRGAGYTF
TGTGCCAGCAGTTTATGGAGGGGGGCTGGCTACACCTTC
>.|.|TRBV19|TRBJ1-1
CASTRGGSRNTEAFF
TGTGCCAGTACGCGGGGGGGGTCGAGGAACACTGAAGCTTTCTTT
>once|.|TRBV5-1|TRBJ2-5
CASSPAVQETQYF
TGCGCCAGCAGCCCCGCAGTTCAAGAGACCCAGTACTTC
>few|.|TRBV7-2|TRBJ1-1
CASSPPMNTEAFF
TGTGCCAGCAGCCCCCCGATGAACACTGAAGCTTTCTTT
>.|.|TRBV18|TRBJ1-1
CASSPSPPGRNTEAFF
TGTGCCAGCTCACCAAGTCCCCCAGGGAGGAACACTGAAGCTTTCTTT
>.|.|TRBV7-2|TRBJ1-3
CASSTGTLGNTIYF
TGTGCCAGCAGCACGGGAACCCTCGGAAACACCATATATTTT
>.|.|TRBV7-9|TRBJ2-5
CASSLGQGIETQYF
TGTGCCAGCAGCTTAGGTCAGGGTATAGAGACCCAGTACTTC
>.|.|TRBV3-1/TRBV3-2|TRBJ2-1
CASSQVKLSYNEQFF
TGTGCCAGCAGCCAAGTGAAACTCTCCTACAATGAGCAGTTCTTC
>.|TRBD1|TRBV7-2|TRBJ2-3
CASSLAPGGRQDTQYF
TGTGCCAGCAGCTTAGCGCCAGGGGGACGACAAGATACGCAGTATTTT
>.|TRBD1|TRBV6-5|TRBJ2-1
CASTMTGGYNEQFF
TGTGCCAGCACAATGACAGGGGGCTACAATGAGCAGTTCTTC
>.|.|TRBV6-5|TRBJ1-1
CASSYGEVRSEAFF
TGTGCCAGCAGTTACGGGGAGGTAAGAAGTGAAGCTTTCTTT
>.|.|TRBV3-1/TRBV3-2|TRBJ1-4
CASSPTLNEKLFF
TGTGCCAGCAGCCCCACCCTTAATGAAAAACTGTTTTTT
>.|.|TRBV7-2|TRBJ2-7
CASSFGGTTYEQYF
TGTGCCAGCAGCTTTGGGGGTACCACCTACGAGCAGTACTTC
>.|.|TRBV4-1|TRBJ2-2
CASSQDEGSLIGELFF
TGCGCCAGCAGCCAAGATGAGGGCTCCTTAATCGGGGAGCTGTTTTTT
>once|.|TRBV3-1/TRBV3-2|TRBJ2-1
CASSQDSLYNEQFF
TGTGCCAGCAGCCAAGATTCACTCTACAATGAGCAGTTCTTC
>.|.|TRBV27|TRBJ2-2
CASSISLHRRLKGPSGELFF
TGTGCCAGCAGCATTTCGCTGCACAGGAGACTTAAGGGTCCGTCGGGGGAGCTGTTTTTT
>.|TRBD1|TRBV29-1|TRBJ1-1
CSVARRQGESEAFF
TGCAGCGTAGCCCGACGACAGGGGGAAAGTGAAGCTTTCTTT
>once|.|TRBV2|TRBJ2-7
CASSEFNYEQYF
TGTGCCAGCAGTGAATTCAACTACGAGCAGTACTTC
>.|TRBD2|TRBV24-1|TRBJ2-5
CATSAAGTSRRPETQYF
TGTGCCACCAGTGCCGCAGGGACTAGCCGACGTCCCGAGACCCAGTACTTC
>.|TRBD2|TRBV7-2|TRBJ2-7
CASSLLAGGSSYEQYF
TGTGCCAGCAGCTTACTAGCGGGGGGGAGCTCCTACGAGCAGTACTTC
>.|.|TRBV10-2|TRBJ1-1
CASVRIRNTEAFF
TGCGCCAGTGTTAGGATCCGCAACACTGAAGCTTTCTTT
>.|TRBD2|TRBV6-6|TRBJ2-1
CASKAGGLGNEQFF
TGTGCCAGCAAAGCGGGGGGGCTGGGTAATGAGCAGTTCTTC
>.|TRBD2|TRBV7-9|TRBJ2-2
CASSLGRGWGTGELFF
TGTGCCAGCAGCCTAGGGAGGGGCTGGGGCACCGGGGAGCTGTTTTTT
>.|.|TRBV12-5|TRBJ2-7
CASGLGDYEQYF
TGTGCTAGTGGTTTGGGCGACTACGAGCAGTACTTC
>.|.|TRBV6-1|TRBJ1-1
CASSEGPGLTEAFF
TGTGCCAGCAGTGAAGGTCCAGGGTTGACTGAAGCTTTCTTT
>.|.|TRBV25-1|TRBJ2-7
CASSGPSGVHEQYF
TGTGCCAGCAGTGGCCCCTCAGGGGTCCACGAGCAGTACTTC
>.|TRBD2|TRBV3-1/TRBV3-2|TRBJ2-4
CASSPYGLAGQAKNIQYF
TGTGCCAGCAGCCCCTATGGGCTAGCGGGGCAGGCCAAAAACATTCAGTACTTC
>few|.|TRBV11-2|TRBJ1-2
CASSLGLTGYGYTF
TGTGCCAGCAGCTTAGGATTGACAGGCTATGGCTACACCTTC
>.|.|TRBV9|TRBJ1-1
CASSSDRRTNTEAFF
TGTGCCAGCAGCTCCGATCGGCGGACGAACACTGAAGCTTTCTTT
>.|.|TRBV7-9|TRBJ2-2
CASNSDSNTGELFF
TGTGCCAGCAACTCCGACTCGAACACCGGGGAGCTGTTTTTT
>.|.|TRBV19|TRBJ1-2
CASSTATNYGYTF
TGTGCCAGTTCGACAGCCACTAACTATGGCTACACCTTC
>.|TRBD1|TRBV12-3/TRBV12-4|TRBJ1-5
CASTKGGGQPQHF
TGTGCCAGCACCAAAGGAGGGGGCCAGCCCCAGCATTTT
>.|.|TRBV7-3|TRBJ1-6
CASSLTGSSYNSPLHF
TGTGCCAGCAGCTTAACGGGAAGCTCCTATAATTCACCCCTCCACTTT